A single sample gave rise to the 5 T cell receptor beta chains below, sequenced in a study of shared clonotypes between healthy human individuals. Data came from immunoSEQ multiplex PCR; TCRdb stores just in-frame clones and leaves some out. The sample yields some 2.1 million clones, around 95% seen once. Sequencing was performed on naive CD4+ T cells sorted from blood. Subset meaning: CD45RA+ positively selected. The origin of the receptors is a man between 18 and 35 years old in good health.

The J gene is TRBJ1-6, the V gene TRBV7-2, with a tentative D call TRBD1 (6 bases). The CDR3 has 16 residues. Germline V gene data show CDR1 as SGHTA and CDR2 as FQGNSA. Trimming shortened V by 2 bases and J by 7 bases, and 15 bases separated the two germline ends. The CDR3 bases are TGTGCCAGCAGCTTACGATCCATGGGGGCAAATTCACCCCTCCACTTT. As protein: CASSLRSMGANSPLHF.

In DNA form, the CDR3 reads TGCGCCAGTACCTGGAGCGGGAAGAAGAATGAGCAGTTCTTC. The encoded protein is CASTWSGKKNEQFF. This chain uses TRBV5-1 with TRBJ2-1, with TRBD2 identical over 7 bases. V trimming: 8 bases; J trimming: 7 bases; junction bases outside the gene matches: 12. CDR1 and CDR2 (germline): SGHRS, YFSETQ. CDR3 length: 14 residues. The full variable domain, rest sourced from reference TRBV5-1 and TRBJ2-1, is KAGVTQTPRYLIKTRGQQVTLSCSPISGHRSVSWYQQTPGQGLQFLFEYFSETQRNKGNFPGRFSGRQFSNSRSEMNVSTLELGDSALYLCASTWSGKKNEQFFGPGTRLTVL.

V usage is TRBV28 and J usage is TRBJ1-2; TRBD1 is a possible D gene (6 bases). Trimming pared 3 bases from V and 8 bases from J, leaving 22 bases between. The germline V gene has CDR1 MDHEN and CDR2 SYDVKM. This CDR3 is built from 16 residues. The CDR3 DNA is TGTGCCAGCAGTTTCGCCCCAGACAGGACCCGGGGGGGCTACACCTTC. This translates into CASSFAPDRTRGGYTF.

Remarks on this clone: Different DNA sequences within this sample yield the same CDR3. V usage is TRBV7-2 and J usage is TRBJ1-2; D perhaps matches TRBD1 (5 bases). The CDR3 length is 14 residues. Trimming removed 1 base from V and 4 bases from J, with 10 bases in between. The germline CDR1 and CDR2 sequences are SGHTA and FQGNSA. The CDR3 DNA is TGTGCCAGCAGCTTAGATGGGGCCGGCTATGGCTACACCTTC. Amino acids: CASSLDGAGYGYTF.

The chain joins TRBV7-9 to TRBJ2-1; TRBD2 aligns across 9 bases. The CDR3 consists of 14 residues. After removal of 2 bases from V and 7 bases from J, the junction contained 3 bases not matched to a gene. Germline values: CDR1 SEHNR, CDR2 FQNEAQ (reference sequence). As DNA, the CDR3 is TGTGCCAGCAGCTTACGACTAGCGGAGAATGAGCAGTTCTTC. The encoded protein is CASSLRLAENEQFF.